This paragraph reports one T cell receptor beta chain. Its cognate antigen is unknown. Researchers picked out CD4+ and CD8+ T cells from PBMCs by sorting. Sequencing relied on a cDNA template that was reverse transcribed from extracted RNA. Clones were read by immunoSEQ multiplex PCR, and TCRdb kept only the in-frame ones, dropping some. The sample includes approximately 63,000 clones, about three fifths of them seen just once. Trimming took 5 bases from V and 2 from J, leaving 13 bases between them. The CDR3 is 15 amino acids. Germline values: CDR1 KGHSH, CDR2 LQKENI. This record comes from a study of CD8+ T cells in alopecia areata. The wider study: Treatment of the treated patients consisted of oral tofacitinib, 5 to 10 mg twice daily.

Study results and caveats: Patients shared TCRs less clearly than mice did, possibly for HLA-related reasons.

This specimen was CD8+ T cells sorted from blood, taken at week 0. The origin of this receptor is a human donor with alopecia areata. The chain carries TRBV18 and TRBJ2-4; D remains ambiguous. CDR3 region: CASSRLMLPKNIQYF. The CDR3 DNA sequence: TGTGCCAGCTCAAGGCTTATGTTGCCCAAAAACATTCAGTACTTC.